This T cell receptor (beta chain) was sequenced for a study of control samples from healthy donors and cancer patients (dated by TCRdb to about 2020). The CDR3, from cysteine to phenylalanine, totals 13 residues. Here the CDR3 DNA is all that survives: 39 bases in frame from base 1. Between the V and J ends, shortened by 5 bases and 8 bases respectively, the junction contains 12 bases. CDR1 and CDR2 are drawn from the germline V gene: SGHTA, FQGNSA. Libraries were constructed by the immunoSEQ multiplex PCR assay. TCRdb holds this immuneACCESS table with in-frame rearrangements only. Some clones are missing; in checked studies, unresolved V genes explain under half, and the rest has no known cause. The sample has about 92,000 clones on record, almost 85% of them singletons. The ten most abundant clones make up roughly 9.8% of the sample. Concerning this clone: No cognate antigen has been identified for it. Base qualities were left out, and no much larger clone turns up one base away.

This TCR derives from a woman aged 55 to 70 in good health. The chain is assembled from TRBV7-2 and TRBJ1-4, and the D gene may be TRBD1, 6 bases matching. Specimen: blood. The DNA sequence is given as TGTGCCAGCAGCCCAGGGGCGGGGGAAAAACTGTTTTTT. Its translation reads: CASSPGAGEKLFF. Here the CDR3 is joined to the reference TRBV7-2 and TRBJ1-4 genes, and the full variable domain is: GAGVSQSPSNKVTEKGKDVELRCDPISGHTALYWYRQSLGQGLEFLIYFQGNSAPDKSGLPSDRFSAERTGGSVSTLTIQRTQQEDSAVYLCASSPGAGEKLFFGSGTQLSVL.